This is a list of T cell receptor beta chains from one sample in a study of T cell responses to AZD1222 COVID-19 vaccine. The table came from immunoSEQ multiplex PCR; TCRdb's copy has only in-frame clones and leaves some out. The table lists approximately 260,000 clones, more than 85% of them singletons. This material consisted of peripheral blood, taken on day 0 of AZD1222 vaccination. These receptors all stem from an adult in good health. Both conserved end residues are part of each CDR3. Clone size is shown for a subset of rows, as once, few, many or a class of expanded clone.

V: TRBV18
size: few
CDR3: CASSPGQNTGELFF

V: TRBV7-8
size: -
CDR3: CASRADFGLEGPEQFF

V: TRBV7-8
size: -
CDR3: CASSTTGSSGNTIYF

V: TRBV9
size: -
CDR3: CASSPRGDGTNSPLHF

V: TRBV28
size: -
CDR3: CASSLRHSGNTIYF

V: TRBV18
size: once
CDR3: CASSQDINEKLFF

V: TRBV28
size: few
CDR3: CASSSSVGREQPQHF

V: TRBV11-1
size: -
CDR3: CASSSASDGNTEAFF

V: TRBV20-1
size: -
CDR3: CSASRVGEQYF

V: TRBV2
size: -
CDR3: CASSRAYEQYF

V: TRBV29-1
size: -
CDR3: CSVSLSAEVNEQFF

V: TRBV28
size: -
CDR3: CASSSHRGNYGYTF

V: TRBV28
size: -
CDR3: CASSSLHEWTSSYNSPLHF

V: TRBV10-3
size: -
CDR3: CAISAGTGGDEQYF

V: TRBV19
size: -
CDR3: CASRGTPYNQPQHF